This T cell receptor beta chain was sequenced in a study of technical replicates of blood from a few donors. Assay used: immunoSEQ multiplex PCR; TCRdb lists only in-frame clones, some missing. Seen here are some 70,000 clones, roughly 97% observed once, and the top ten hold under 0.3%. What was sequenced was T cells isolated from PBMCs. This clonotype was sampled from a human donor in good health.

CDR3 amino acids: CASSYSRVAQFF. The CDR3 region has the DNA TGTGCCAGCAGTTACTCGAGGGTCGCGCAGTTCTTC. The rearrangement links TRBV6-5 to TRBJ2-1, with D tentatively TRBD2 (5 bases). The ends were cut back, 0 bases at V and 12 bases at J, with 9 bases in the middle. Per the germline V gene, CDR1 is MNHEY and CDR2 is SVGAGI. The CDR3 has 12 residues.